This record covers a single T cell receptor beta chain. Assay used: immunoSEQ multiplex PCR; TCRdb lists only in-frame clones, some missing. The sample shows approximately 280,000 clones, just under 90% of them seen only once. The data stem from a study of blood T cell repertoires in COVID-19. Germline V CDR1 and CDR2: MDHEN, SYDVKM. CDR3 length: 15 residues. The V gene lost 8 bases and the J gene lost 0 bases, with 14 bases spanning the gap. Sample: PBMCs or T cells enriched from blood (not recorded which). The chain links TRBV28 to TRBJ1-3; D possibly corresponds to TRBD1 (5 bases). This receptor was taken from a woman in her sixties or seventies who had recovered from COVID-19. The CDR3 loop is CASPTDSSSGNTIYF. CDR3 DNA sequence: TGTGCCAGCCCTACAGACAGTAGCTCTGGAAACACCATATATTTT.